This T cell receptor (beta chain) comes out of a study of cytomegalovirus exposure and HLA in healthy donors. Study at large: An earlier analysis found some 120 million unique TCR beta sequences from about 190 million T cells.

60 Vbeta and 13 Jbeta primers were used in PCR. Clones were read by immunoSEQ multiplex PCR, and TCRdb kept only the in-frame ones, dropping some. The repertoire consists of over 30,000 clones, with 80% occurring once and the leading ten covering roughly 5.5%. Study-level points and caveats: Reports showed the classifier diagnosing cytomegalovirus status with high specificity and sensitivity. Data from an earlier analysis indicated that most TCR beta V segments were productive either about 87% or about 30% of the time. In a later analysis, several top co-occurrence clusters appeared linked to parvovirus B19, influenza, CMV and Epstein-Barr virus.

The germline V gene has CDR1 MDHEN and CDR2 SYDVKM. J was trimmed by 0 bases and V by 7 bases; bases with no gene match: 7. The CDR3 is made up of 15 amino acids. As regards this clone: Its antigen is not known.

The sequenced sample consisted of PBMCs. This TCR derives from a male donor in good health and CMV-seronegative. The J gene is TRBJ2-5, the V gene TRBV28; 8 bases map to TRBD2. For the CDR3, the DNA is TGTGCCAGCATCCCAGCGGGAGTGTACCAAGAGACCCAGTACTTC. It specifies CASIPAGVYQETQYF.